What follows is one T cell receptor (beta chain) and its context. The antigen is not known. V dropped 8 bases and J dropped 3 bases, with 14 bases sitting between them. Germline V gives CDR1 SNHLY, CDR2 FYNNEI. This CDR3 has 13 amino acids. This record comes from a study of T cell responses to AZD1222 COVID-19 vaccine. Only in-frame clones appear in the TCRdb table, and some are missing; sequencing was by immunoSEQ multiplex PCR. This sample carries 200,000 to 250,000 clones, about 94% of them seen once, and the ten largest clones take around 1.7%. Regarding the study as a whole: Once two AZD1222 doses were given, Spike-specific TCR breadth and depth went up. Targets within unmutated variant regions were reportedly found for nearly half of spike-specific TCRs.

The material was peripheral blood, obtained 28 days after the second dose of the MenACWY control vaccine. The chain joins TRBV2 to TRBJ2-7, with D perhaps assigned TRBD1 or TRBD2 (6 bases each). This TCR came from an adult who received the MenACWY meningococcal vaccine as a control. DNA for the CDR3: TGTGCCAGCGAGGGAGGCAGGGGCTACGAGCAGTACTTC. Residues: CASEGGRGYEQYF.